The 13 T cell receptor beta chains given below trace back to one sample, sequenced in a study of blood T cell repertoires in COVID-19. The protocol was immunoSEQ multiplex PCR, while the TCRdb copy is restricted to in-frame clones and leaves out a portion. The profile covers about 120,000 clones, with just under 85% appearing a single time and 7.5% taken by the ten largest. Sequencing was done on a sample of peripheral blood. The source of these receptors is a man between 65 and 85 years old with active or convalescent COVID-19.

This clone was found a few times. The chain has TRBV10-1 and TRBJ1-5, with a tentative D call TRBD1 (6 bases). This CDR3 comprises 14 residues. The germline gives CDR1 WNHNN, CDR2 SYGVQD (reference sequence). V was cut by 4 bases and J by 7 bases, with 14 bases left in between. CDR3 DNA: TGCGCCAGCAGTGCACGGACAGCCGGACAGCCCCAGCATTTT. It specifies CASSARTAGQPQHF.

The V gene is TRBV5-1, the J gene TRBJ1-1; D possibly corresponds to TRBD1 (5 bases). The CDR3 length is 14 residues. Germline-derived CDR1 and CDR2 are SGHRS and YFSETQ. V was cut by 2 bases and J by 1 base, with 9 bases left in between. CDR3 residues: CASSFRQRNTEAFF. CDR3 DNA sequence: TGCGCCAGCAGCTTTCGACAGAGGAACACTGAAGCTTTCTTT. The full variable domain, in which reference TRBV5-1 and TRBJ1-1 provide the parts outside the CDR3, is KAGVTQTPRYLIKTRGQQVTLSCSPISGHRSVSWYQQTPGQGLQFLFEYFSETQRNKGNFPGRFSGRQFSNSRSEMNVSTLELGDSALYLCASSFRQRNTEAFFGQGTRLTVV.

The gene calls are TRBV18 and TRBJ2-2; no clear D. The CDR3 extends over 13 amino acids. V lost 3 bases, J lost 5 bases, and 7 bases lay in between. The germline CDR1 and CDR2 sequences are KGHSH and LQKENI. CDR3: CASSPLLTGELFF. The CDR3 DNA follows: TGTGCCAGCTCACCTCTACTTACCGGGGAGCTGTTTTTT.

V and J are TRBV6-6 and TRBJ1-6, with TRBD1 matching over 8 bases. Germline CDR1 reads MNHNY; CDR2 reads SVGAGI (reference sequence). With V trimmed by 10 bases and J by 8 bases, 7 bases remained unmatched. This CDR3 is 13 amino acids long. CDR3 sequence reads: CATGDRGDSPLHF. For the CDR3, the DNA is TGTGCCACCGGAGACAGGGGTGATTCACCCCTCCACTTT.

The rearrangement links TRBV27 to TRBJ1-4; D remains ambiguous. This CDR3 spans 15 amino acids. CDR1 is MNHEY and CDR2 is SMNVEV in the germline V gene (reference sequence). The V end lost 0 bases, the J end lost 8 bases, and 13 bases lay between the germline ends. The CDR3 DNA sequence: TGTGCCAGCAGTTTATCGAGGCGGCCCGTAGAAAAACTGTTTTTT. Its protein product is CASSLSRRPVEKLFF.

The rearrangement links TRBV7-3 to TRBJ2-3; D gene unclear. V gave up 5 bases and J gave up 5 bases, with 14 bases separating them. CDR3 length: 14 amino acids. Germline V gene data show CDR1 as SGHTA and CDR2 as FQGTGA. The CDR3: CASSHSPTGDTQYF. The CDR3 DNA reads as TGTGCCAGCAGCCACAGCCCCACCGGAGATACGCAGTATTTT.

The J gene is TRBJ2-7, the V gene TRBV27; 12 bases match TRBD2. The CDR3 totals 17 residues. The J segment lost 5 bases and the V segment lost 2 bases, leaving 10 bases of the junction unmatched. CDR1 and CDR2 from the germline V gene are MNHEY and SMNVEV (reference sequence). CDR3 in DNA: TGTGCCAGCAGTTTACGGGCTAGCGGGAGGGTAATAAACGAGCAGTACTTC. Protein product: CASSLRASGRVINEQYF.

Here the CDR3 reads CASSLLLASGGSTDTQYF. CDR3 sequence (DNA): TGTGCCAGCAGCTTATTACTGGCTAGCGGGGGGTCCACAGATACGCAGTATTTT. V usage is TRBV11-2 and J usage is TRBJ2-3, with TRBD2 identical over 11 bases. CDR1 is SGHAT and CDR2 is FQNNGV in the germline V gene. The CDR3 has 18 amino acids. J lost 2 bases, V lost 2 bases, and 9 bases had no gene match.

This clone appeared a single time. This chain joins TRBV19 and TRBJ2-7; 9 bases are a match to TRBD1. The trim removed 6 bases at V and 2 bases at J, leaving 11 bases unmatched. The CDR3 has 16 amino acids. Germline V gene sequence: CDR1 LNHDA, CDR2 SQIVND (reference sequence). The CDR3 DNA is TGTGCCAGTAGGGGGGCATCACAGGGGGCTCCCTACGAGCAGTACTTC. Translating gives CASRGASQGAPYEQYF.

The chain links TRBV7-2 to TRBJ1-6; no definite D call. Germline loops: CDR1 SGHTA, CDR2 FQGNSA. This CDR3 spans 15 amino acids. Trimming took 2 bases from V and 8 from J, leaving 13 bases between them. CDR3 DNA sequence: TGTGCCAGCAGCTTAAACCGGGGATTGTATTCACCCCTCCACTTT. It encodes CASSLNRGLYSPLHF.

In this sample, this clone turned up once. The chain combines TRBV6-8 with TRBJ2-7, with TRBD2 matching 7 bases. CDR3 length: 14 residues. From germline, CDR1 is MNHGY and CDR2 SAAAGT. Trimming at V came to 9 bases and at J to 5 bases, leaving 13 bases not matched to a gene. The CDR3 DNA reads TGTGCCAGAGAAGTCCGGGGGGTCCTCGACGAGCAGTACTTC. This sequence encodes CAREVRGVLDEQYF.

V is TRBV18 and J is TRBJ2-7; 7 bases are a match to TRBD1. V lost 3 bases to trimming and J lost 6 bases; unmatched junction nucleotides: 2. Germline V CDR1 and CDR2: KGHSH, LQKENI. The CDR3 consists of 12 residues. The CDR3 is CASSPRQGEQYF. CDR3 sequence (DNA): TGTGCCAGCTCACCCCGACAGGGCGAGCAGTACTTC.

The V gene is TRBV29-1, the J gene TRBJ2-3; TRBD2 matches at 8 bases. The CDR3 spans 13 residues. The V gene's germline CDR1 is SQVTM and CDR2 ANQGSEA. The V segment lost 6 bases and the J segment 4 bases; nucleotides outside the gene matches: 6. CDR3 bases: TGCAGCGTGGGCAGCGGGAGTCCAGATACGCAGTATTTT. This sequence encodes CSVGSGSPDTQYF.